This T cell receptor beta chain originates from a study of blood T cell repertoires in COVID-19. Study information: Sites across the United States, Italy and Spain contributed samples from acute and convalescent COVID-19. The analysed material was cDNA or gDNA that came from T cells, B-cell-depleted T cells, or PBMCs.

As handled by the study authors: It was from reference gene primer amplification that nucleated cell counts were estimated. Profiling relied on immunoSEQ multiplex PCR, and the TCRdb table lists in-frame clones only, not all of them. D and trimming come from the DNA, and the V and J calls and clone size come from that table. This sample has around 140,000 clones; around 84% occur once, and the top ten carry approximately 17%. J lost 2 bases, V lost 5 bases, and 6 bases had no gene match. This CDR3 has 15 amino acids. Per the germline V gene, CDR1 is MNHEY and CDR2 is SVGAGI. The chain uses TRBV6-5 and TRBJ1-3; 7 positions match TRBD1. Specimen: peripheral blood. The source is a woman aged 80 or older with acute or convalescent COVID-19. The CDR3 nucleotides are TGTGCCAGCAGTCCAACGACAGGGCCTGGAAACACCATATATTTT. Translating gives CASSPTTGPGNTIYF.